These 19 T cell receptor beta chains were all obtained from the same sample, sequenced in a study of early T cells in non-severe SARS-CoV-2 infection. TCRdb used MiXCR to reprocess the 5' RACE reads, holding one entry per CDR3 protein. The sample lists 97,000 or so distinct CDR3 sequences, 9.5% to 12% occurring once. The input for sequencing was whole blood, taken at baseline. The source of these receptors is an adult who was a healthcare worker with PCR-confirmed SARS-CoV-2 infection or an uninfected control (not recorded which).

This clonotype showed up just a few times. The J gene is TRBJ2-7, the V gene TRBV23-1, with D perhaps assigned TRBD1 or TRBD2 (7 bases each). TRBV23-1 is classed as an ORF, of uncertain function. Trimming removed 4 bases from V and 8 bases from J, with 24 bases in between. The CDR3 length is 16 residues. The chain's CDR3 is CASSLRPGGGRNKQYF. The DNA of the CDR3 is TGCGCCAGCAGTCTACGGCCAGGGGGGGGCAGGAACAAGCAGTACTTC.

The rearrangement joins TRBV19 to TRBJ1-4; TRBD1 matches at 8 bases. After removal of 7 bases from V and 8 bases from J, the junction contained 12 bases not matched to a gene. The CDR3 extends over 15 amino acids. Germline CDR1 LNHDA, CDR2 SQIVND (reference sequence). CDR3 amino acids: CASTAQGGPGEKLFF. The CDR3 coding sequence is TGTGCCAGTACCGCACAGGGGGGGCCGGGAGAAAAACTGTTTTTT.

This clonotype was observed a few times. CDR3 region: CASSISRDGGKKLFF. The DNA of the CDR3 is TGCGCCAGCAGCATATCCCGGGACGGAGGAAAAAAACTGTTTTTT. The chain has TRBV5-1 and TRBJ1-4; D may be TRBD1 (5 bases). The germline V gene encodes CDR1 SGHRS and CDR2 YFSETQ. Deletions cut 4 bases from V and 9 bases from J, with 19 bases between. CDR3 length: 15 amino acids.

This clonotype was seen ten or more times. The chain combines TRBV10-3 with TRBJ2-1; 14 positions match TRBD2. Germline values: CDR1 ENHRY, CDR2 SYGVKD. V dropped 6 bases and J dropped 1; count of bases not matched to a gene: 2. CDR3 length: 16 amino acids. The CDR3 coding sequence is TGTGCCATCAGGGGGACTAGCGGGAGTTCCTACAATGAGCAGTTCTTC. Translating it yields CAIRGTSGSSYNEQFF.

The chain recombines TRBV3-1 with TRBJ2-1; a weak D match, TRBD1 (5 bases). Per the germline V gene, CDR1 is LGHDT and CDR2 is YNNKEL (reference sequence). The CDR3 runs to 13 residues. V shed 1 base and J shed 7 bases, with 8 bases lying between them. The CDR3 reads CASSQGRTNEQFF. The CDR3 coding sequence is TGTGCCAGCAGCCAAGGAAGGACAAATGAGCAGTTCTTC.

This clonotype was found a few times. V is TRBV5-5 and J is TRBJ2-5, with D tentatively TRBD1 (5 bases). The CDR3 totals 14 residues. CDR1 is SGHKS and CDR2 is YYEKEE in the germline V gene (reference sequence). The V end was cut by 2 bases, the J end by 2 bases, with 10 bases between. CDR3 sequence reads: CASSFQGRQETQYF. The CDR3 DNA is TGTGCCAGCAGCTTTCAGGGTCGGCAAGAGACCCAGTACTTC.

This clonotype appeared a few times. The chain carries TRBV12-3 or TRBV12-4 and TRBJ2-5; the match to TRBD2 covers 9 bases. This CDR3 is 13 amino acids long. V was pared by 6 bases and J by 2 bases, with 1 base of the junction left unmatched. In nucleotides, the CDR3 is TGTGCCAGCAGGACTAGCGGTCAAGAGACCCAGTACTTC. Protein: CASRTSGQETQYF.

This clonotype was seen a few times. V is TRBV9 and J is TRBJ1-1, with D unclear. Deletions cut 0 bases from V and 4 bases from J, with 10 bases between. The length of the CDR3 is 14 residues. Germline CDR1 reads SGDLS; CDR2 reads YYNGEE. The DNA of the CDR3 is TGTGCCAGCAGCGTAGCCGGGGAGGGCACTGAAGCTTTCTTT. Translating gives CASSVAGEGTEAFF.

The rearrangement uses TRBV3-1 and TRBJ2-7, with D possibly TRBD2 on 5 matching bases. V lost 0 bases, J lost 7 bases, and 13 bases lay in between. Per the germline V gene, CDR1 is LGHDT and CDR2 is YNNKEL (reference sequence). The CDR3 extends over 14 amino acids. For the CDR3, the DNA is TGTGCCAGCAGCCAAGAAGGAGGCCGGGCGGAGCAGTACTTC. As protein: CASSQEGGRAEQYF.

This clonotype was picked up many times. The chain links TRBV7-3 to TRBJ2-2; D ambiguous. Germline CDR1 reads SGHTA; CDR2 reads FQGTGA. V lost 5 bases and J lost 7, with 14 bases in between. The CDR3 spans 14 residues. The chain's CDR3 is CASSRNHLSGELFF. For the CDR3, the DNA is TGTGCCAGCAGCCGTAACCACCTAAGCGGGGAGCTGTTTTTT. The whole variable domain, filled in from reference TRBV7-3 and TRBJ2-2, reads GAGVSQTPSNKVTEKGKYVELRCDPISGHTALYWYRQSLGQGPEFLIYFQGTGAADDSGLPNDRFFAVRPEGSVSTLKIQRTERGDSAVYLCASSRNHLSGELFFGEGSRLTVL.

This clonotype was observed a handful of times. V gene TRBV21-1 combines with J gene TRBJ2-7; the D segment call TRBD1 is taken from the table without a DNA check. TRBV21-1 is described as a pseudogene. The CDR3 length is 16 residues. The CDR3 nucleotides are TGTGCCAGCAGCAAGAGGGGCCGGGACGTACCCTACGAGCAGTACTTC. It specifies CASSKRGRDVPYEQYF.

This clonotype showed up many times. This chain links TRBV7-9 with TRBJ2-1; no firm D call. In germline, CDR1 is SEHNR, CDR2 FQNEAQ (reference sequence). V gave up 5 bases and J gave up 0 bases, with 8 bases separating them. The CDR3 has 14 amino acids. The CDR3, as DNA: TGTGCCAGCAGCCTTAGCAGCTCCTACAATGAGCAGTTCTTC. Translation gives CASSLSSSYNEQFF.

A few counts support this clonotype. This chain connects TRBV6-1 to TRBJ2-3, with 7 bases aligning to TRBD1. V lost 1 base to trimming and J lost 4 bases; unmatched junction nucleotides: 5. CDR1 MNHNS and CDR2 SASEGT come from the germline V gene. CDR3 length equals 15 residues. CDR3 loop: CASSEETGWADTQYF. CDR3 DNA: TGTGCCAGCAGTGAAGAGACAGGGTGGGCAGATACGCAGTATTTT.

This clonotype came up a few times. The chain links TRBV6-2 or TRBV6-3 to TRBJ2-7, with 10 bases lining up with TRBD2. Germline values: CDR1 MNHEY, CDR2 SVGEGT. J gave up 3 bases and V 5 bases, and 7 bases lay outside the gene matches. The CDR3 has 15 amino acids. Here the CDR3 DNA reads TGTGCCAGCAGTCCCAGCGGGAGGGCCGACTACGAGCAGTACTTC. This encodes CASSPSGRADYEQYF.

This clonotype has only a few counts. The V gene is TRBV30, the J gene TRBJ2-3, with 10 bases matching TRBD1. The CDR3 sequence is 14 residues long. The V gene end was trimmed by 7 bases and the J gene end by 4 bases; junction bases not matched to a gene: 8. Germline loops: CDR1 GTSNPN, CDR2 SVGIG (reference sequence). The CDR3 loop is CALERTGGADTQYF. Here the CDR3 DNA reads TGTGCCTTGGAGAGGACAGGGGGTGCAGATACGCAGTATTTT.

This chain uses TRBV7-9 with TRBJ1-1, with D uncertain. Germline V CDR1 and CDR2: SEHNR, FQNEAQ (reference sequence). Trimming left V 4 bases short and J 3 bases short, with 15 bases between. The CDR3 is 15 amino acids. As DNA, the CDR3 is TGTGCCAGCAGCTCCCGGGCCCCGGTAGACACTGAAGCTTTCTTT. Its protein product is CASSSRAPVDTEAFF.

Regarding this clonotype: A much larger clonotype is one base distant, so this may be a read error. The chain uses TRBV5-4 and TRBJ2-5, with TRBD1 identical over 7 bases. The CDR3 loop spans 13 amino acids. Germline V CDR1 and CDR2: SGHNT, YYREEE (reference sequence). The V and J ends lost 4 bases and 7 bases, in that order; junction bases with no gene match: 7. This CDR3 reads CASSVGQFGTQYF. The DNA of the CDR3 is TGTGCCAGCAGCGTGGGACAGTTTGGGACCCAGTACTTC. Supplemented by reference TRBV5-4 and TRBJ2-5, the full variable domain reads ETGVTQSPTHLIKTRGQQVTLRCSSQSGHNTVSWYQQALGQGPQFIFQYYREEENGRGNFPPRFSGLQFPNYSSELNVNALELDDSALYLCASSVGQFGTQYFGPGTRLLVL.

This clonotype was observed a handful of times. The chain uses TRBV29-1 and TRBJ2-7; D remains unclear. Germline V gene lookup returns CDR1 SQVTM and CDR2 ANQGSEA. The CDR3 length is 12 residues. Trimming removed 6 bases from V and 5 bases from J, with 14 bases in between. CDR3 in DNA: TGCAGCGTGATCTCTGATCGGGACGAGCAGTACTTC. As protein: CSVISDRDEQYF.

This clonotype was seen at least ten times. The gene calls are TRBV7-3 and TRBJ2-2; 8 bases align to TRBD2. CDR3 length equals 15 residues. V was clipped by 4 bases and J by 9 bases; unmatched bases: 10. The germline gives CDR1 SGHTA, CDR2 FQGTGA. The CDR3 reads CASSSGTSLDRELFF. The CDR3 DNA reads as TGTGCCAGCAGCTCCGGGACTAGTTTAGATAGGGAGCTGTTTTTT.